Listed below are T cell receptor beta chains from one sample, sequenced in a study of CXCR3-negative and CXCR3-positive naive CD8 T cells. TCRdb re-called the 5' RACE reads and catalogs CDR3 proteins one per entry, DNA excluded. This sample lists around 160,000 distinct CDR3 sequences; its ten largest clones have over 0.25%. Sample: naive CXCR3+ CD8+ T cells from blood. These receptor sequences come from a human donor in good health. Some clones in this sample may be carry-over from other donors' samples. Each CDR3 is given with its conserved first and last residue. The order of the fields is J gene, V gene, CDR3 protein.

TRBJ2-2,TRBV7-6,CASSLSSLRSELNTGELFF
TRBJ2-1,TRBV6-5,CASSYSYRGAVEQFF
TRBJ1-2,TRBV10-2,CASSETGPYGYTF
TRBJ2-1,TRBV6-6,CASSYSTLAGGDEQFF
TRBJ1-2,TRBV29-1,CSLRTSNYGYTF
TRBJ2-3,TRBV7-9,CASSKLMDTQYF
TRBJ1-1,TRBV4-1,CASSQTGLGTEAFF
TRBJ2-7,TRBV9,CASSPRGDRLYEQYF
TRBJ2-7,TRBV7-2,CASSLTSYEQYF
TRBJ1-5,TRBV10-1,CASSESRFGTGGGQPQHF
TRBJ2-1,TRBV29-1,CSVPSGNGEQFF
TRBJ2-2,TRBV11-2,CASSLEVTGELFF
TRBJ2-7,TRBV20-1,CSARDKGPTGYEQYF
TRBJ1-2,TRBV12-3/TRBV12-4,CASSFNLPNYGYTF
TRBJ2-5,TRBV5-1,CASSLAGAPPSGQYF
TRBJ1-1,TRBV29-1,CSDLRGGTEAFF
TRBJ1-4,TRBV6-6,CASSSHGGASNEKLFF
TRBJ2-7,TRBV29-1,CSVEASRGSPYYEQYF
TRBJ2-1,TRBV27,CASTPSGGASGEQFF
TRBJ2-2,TRBV28,CASSVVGVTGELFF
TRBJ2-5,TRBV6-2/TRBV6-3,CASRATTPGRIQETQYF
TRBJ2-7,TRBV29-1,CSVRTGHSYEQYF
TRBJ2-7,TRBV7-9,CASSWGPALIF
TRBJ1-2,TRBV29-1,CSVQQGQPGFREFGYTF
TRBJ2-1,TRBV10-3,CAISDLSGGAYNEQFF
TRBJ2-1,TRBV7-9,CASSSDRALGEQFF
TRBJ1-1,TRBV19,CASSIDFRGGWSTEAFF